Listed below are T cell receptor beta chains from one sample, sequenced in a study of shared clonotypes between healthy human individuals. Using immunoSEQ multiplex PCR, the repertoire was profiled, and TCRdb retains in-frame clones only, with some absent. The repertoire holds 2 million to 2.5 million clones, more than 85% seen once, with 0.3% to 0.4% in the top ten. The sequenced sample consisted of naive CD4+ T cells from PBMCs. Every receptor here comes from a man between 18 and 35 years old in good health. Some clones in this sample may be carry-over from other donors' samples. CDR3s include the opening cysteine and the closing phenylalanine or tryptophan. D genes are given only for firm matches. Only some rows state a clone size, as once, few, many or a class for expanded clones.

V: TRBV5-1
J: TRBJ2-1
D: NA
size: NA
DNA: TGCGCCAGCAGCTTGGAAGGAGCTGAGCAGTTCTTC
CDR3: CASSLEGAEQFF

V: TRBV25-1
J: TRBJ2-1
D: NA
size: NA
DNA: TGTGCCAGCAGTGATTCGAGGAGGGGAGGCAATGAGCAGTTCTTC
CDR3: CASSDSRRGGNEQFF

V: TRBV5-1
J: TRBJ2-1
D: TRBD2
size: NA
DNA: TGCGCCAGCAGCATGGGACTAGCGGACGACAATGAGCAGTTCTTC
CDR3: CASSMGLADDNEQFF

V: TRBV2
J: TRBJ2-7
D: NA
size: NA
DNA: TGTGCCAGCAATCGAGGGCAGGGGGGTCGTGAGCAGTACTTC
CDR3: CASNRGQGGREQYF

V: TRBV7-2
J: TRBJ1-2
D: TRBD1
size: NA
DNA: TGTGCCAGCAGCACAAGGACAGGAGGAATTTATGGCTACACCTTC
CDR3: CASSTRTGGIYGYTF

V: TRBV28
J: TRBJ2-5
D: NA
size: NA
DNA: TGTGCCAGCAGTTTTTCGGCAGGAGAGACCCAGTACTTC
CDR3: CASSFSAGETQYF

V: TRBV6-5
J: TRBJ1-5
D: NA
size: few
DNA: TGTGCCAGTAGCAAATACGGGGGTGGACAGCCCCAGCATTTT
CDR3: CASSKYGGGQPQHF

V: TRBV5-1
J: TRBJ1-2
D: NA
size: NA
DNA: TGCGCCAGCAGCTTGTCCCTGAGGGACTATGGCTACACCTTC
CDR3: CASSLSLRDYGYTF

V: TRBV10-3
J: TRBJ1-1
D: NA
size: few
DNA: TGTGCCATCTCGGTTCAGGGGAACACTGAAGCTTTCTTT
CDR3: CAISVQGNTEAFF

V: TRBV7-9
J: TRBJ1-1
D: NA
size: NA
DNA: TGTGCCAGCAGCTTAGTTATCGGGACACTGAACACTGAAGCTTTCTTT
CDR3: CASSLVIGTLNTEAFF

V: TRBV10-3
J: TRBJ2-5
D: TRBD1
size: NA
DNA: TGTGCCATCAGGGACAGGTCGCAAGAGACCCAGTACTTC
CDR3: CAIRDRSQETQYF

V: TRBV7-3
J: TRBJ2-1
D: NA
size: NA
DNA: TGTGCCAGCAGCTTAATGGCGGTCGAGGGGAGTGAGCAGTTCTTC
CDR3: CASSLMAVEGSEQFF

V: TRBV6-5
J: TRBJ2-1
D: NA
size: NA
DNA: TGTGCCAGCAGCGGTCGAAATCCCAATGAGCAGTTCTTC
CDR3: CASSGRNPNEQFF

V: TRBV7-2
J: TRBJ2-7
D: TRBD2
size: NA
DNA: TGTGCCAGCAGCTTAGCGACTAGCGGGACCTCCTACGAGCAGTACTTC
CDR3: CASSLATSGTSYEQYF

V: TRBV30
J: TRBJ2-1
D: TRBD2
size: NA
DNA: TGTGCCTGGAGTGTTAGTAGCGGGGAGCAGTTCTTC
CDR3: CAWSVSSGEQFF

V: TRBV28
J: TRBJ1-1
D: TRBD1
size: few
DNA: TGTGCCAGCAGTTTACCCGGGACAGGGAACACTGAAGCTTTCTTT
CDR3: CASSLPGTGNTEAFF

V: TRBV28
J: TRBJ2-7
D: NA
size: NA
DNA: TGTGCCAGCAGTCGGTTAACCTACGAGCAGTACTTC
CDR3: CASSRLTYEQYF

V: TRBV9
J: TRBJ1-2
D: NA
size: NA
DNA: TGTGCCAGCAGCGTAGCTCGGGGGAACTATGGCTACACCTTC
CDR3: CASSVARGNYGYTF

V: TRBV2
J: TRBJ1-1
D: NA
size: NA
DNA: TGTGCCAGCACGACCAACACTGAAGCTTTCTTT
CDR3: CASTTNTEAFF

V: TRBV30
J: TRBJ1-2
D: NA
size: NA
DNA: TGTGCCTGGAGTGTAATGCAGAACTATGGCTACACCTTC
CDR3: CAWSVMQNYGYTF

V: TRBV29-1
J: TRBJ2-7
D: TRBD1
size: few
DNA: TGCAGCGTTTATGGACAGGGGGTCTACGAGCAGTACTTC
CDR3: CSVYGQGVYEQYF

V: TRBV5-1
J: TRBJ2-1
D: NA
size: NA
DNA: TGCGCCAGCAGCCCTAGGGGGGCCGAATACAATGAGCAGTTCTTC
CDR3: CASSPRGAEYNEQFF

V: TRBV19
J: TRBJ1-1
D: NA
size: NA
DNA: TGTGCCAGTATAAGTCAGCATGAAGCTTTCTTT
CDR3: CASISQHEAFF

V: TRBV2
J: TRBJ2-3
D: NA
size: NA
DNA: TGTGCCAGCAACGAGGGGGCAGATACGCAGTATTTT
CDR3: CASNEGADTQYF

V: TRBV6-5
J: TRBJ2-7
D: NA
size: NA
DNA: TGTGCCAGCAGTTACACCAGGGGAGCGTACTACGAGCAGTACTTC
CDR3: CASSYTRGAYYEQYF

V: TRBV7-9
J: TRBJ1-5
D: NA
size: once
DNA: TGTGCCAGCAGCTCGAGTGGCTGGGGGGGGCGGTATAGCAATCAGCCCCAGCATTTT
CDR3: CASSSSGWGGRYSNQPQHF

V: TRBV7-9
J: TRBJ2-5
D: NA
size: once
DNA: TGTGCCAGCAGCTTAGCAGGCTACCAGTACTTC
CDR3: CASSLAGYQYF

V: TRBV25-1
J: TRBJ2-2
D: TRBD2
size: once
DNA: TGTGCCAGCAGTGAAGTTACTAGCGGGAATATGCACGGGGAGCTGTTTTTT
CDR3: CASSEVTSGNMHGELFF

V: TRBV28
J: TRBJ2-5
D: NA
size: NA
DNA: TGTGCCAGCAGTTTAAGGCAGCAACAAGAGACCCAGTACTTC
CDR3: CASSLRQQQETQYF

V: TRBV11-2
J: TRBJ2-7
D: TRBD2
size: once
DNA: TGTGCCAGCAGCTTATCATACAAACTAGCGGCAAATTACGAGCAGTACTTC
CDR3: CASSLSYKLAANYEQYF

V: TRBV4-2
J: TRBJ1-5
D: TRBD1
size: NA
DNA: TGTGCCAGCAGCCAGGCCCGGGACAGGGGAAATCAGCCCCAGCATTTT
CDR3: CASSQARDRGNQPQHF

V: TRBV5-1
J: TRBJ2-5
D: TRBD2
size: NA
DNA: TGCGCCAGCAGGGATAGCGGGAGGGGTGGCCAAGAGACCCAGTACTTC
CDR3: CASRDSGRGGQETQYF

V: TRBV4-1
J: TRBJ2-7
D: TRBD1
size: NA
DNA: TGCGCCAGCAGCCAAGAGTTAAGGGGACAGGGGGCCGAGCAGTACTTC
CDR3: CASSQELRGQGAEQYF

V: TRBV7-2
J: TRBJ2-6
D: NA
size: NA
DNA: TGTGCCAGCAGCTCTCACACTGGGGCCAACGTCCTGACTTTC
CDR3: CASSSHTGANVLTF

V: TRBV10-3
J: TRBJ2-7
D: TRBD1
size: NA
DNA: TGTGCCATCAGTGGTCTCTCTCGATGGGGACAGGGGACCGACGAGCAGTACTTC
CDR3: CAISGLSRWGQGTDEQYF

V: TRBV19
J: TRBJ1-2
D: NA
size: NA
DNA: TGTGCCCCAGGGGCAAAGGTGGCCGATGGCTACACCTTC
CDR3: CAPGAKVADGYTF

V: TRBV4-1
J: TRBJ2-5
D: NA
size: NA
DNA: TGCGCCAGCAGCCATCCGAGGGGTCAAGGAGAGACCCAGTACTTC
CDR3: CASSHPRGQGETQYF

V: TRBV6-5
J: TRBJ2-5
D: TRBD1
size: NA
DNA: TGTGCCAGCAGACAGGGGTGGGAAGAGACCCAGTACTTC
CDR3: CASRQGWEETQYF

V: TRBV7-2
J: TRBJ2-2
D: NA
size: NA
DNA: TGTGCCAGCAGCTTAGCACGACCCGGGGAGCTGTTTTTT
CDR3: CASSLARPGELFF

V: TRBV5-1
J: TRBJ2-1
D: NA
size: NA
DNA: TGCGCCAGCAGCTTGGCGGACTCCTACAATGAGCAGTTCTTC
CDR3: CASSLADSYNEQFF

V: TRBV7-3
J: TRBJ2-7
D: NA
size: NA
DNA: TGTGCCAGCCCAATTAAGGGGGTTTTCTACGAGCAGTACTTC
CDR3: CASPIKGVFYEQYF

V: TRBV5-5
J: TRBJ1-1
D: NA
size: once
DNA: TGTGCCAGCAGCCTCCCGGTGAACACTGAAGCTTTCTTT
CDR3: CASSLPVNTEAFF

V: TRBV11-3
J: TRBJ2-7
D: NA
size: NA
DNA: TGTGCCAGCAGCTTACGAGGAGGGGGAGCCTCCTACGAGCAGTACTTC
CDR3: CASSLRGGGASYEQYF

V: TRBV6-5
J: TRBJ2-1
D: TRBD2
size: NA
DNA: TGTGCCAGCAGTTACCGGGAGGGCCTTAGTGAGCAGTTCTTC
CDR3: CASSYREGLSEQFF

V: TRBV5-1
J: TRBJ1-1
D: TRBD1
size: NA
DNA: TGCGCCAGCAGCTTGATGGGACAGGGAACGAACACTGAAGCTTTCTTT
CDR3: CASSLMGQGTNTEAFF